This T cell receptor beta chain comes out of a study of CD8 T cells in ankylosing spondylitis. Study-wide findings and caveats: Matched ankylosing spondylitis synovial fluid reportedly contained a significantly enriched population of disease-linked clones.

About this clonotype itself: Its specificity is not known.

With molecular barcodes, quantitative 5'-RACE was used to make the TCR beta libraries. One entry per CDR3 protein results from TCRdb running MiXCR on the 5' RACE reads. Among some 240,000 distinct CDR3 sequences, about a sixth were seen once, and the ten largest hold 25% to 40%. Trimming shortened V by 1 base and J by 4 bases, and 10 bases separated the two germline ends. In germline, CDR1 is MNHNS, CDR2 SASEGT. The CDR3 covers 14 residues. J is TRBJ1-2 and V is TRBV6-1; D is unclear. The clonotype was recovered from a male donor with ankylosing spondylitis or in good health (not recorded which). Sequenced: blood, either unsorted or a sorted T cell fraction (not recorded which). The DNA of the CDR3 is TGTGCCAGCAGTGAAGGATTCTCTATCTATGGCTACACCTTC. It encodes CASSEGFSIYGYTF.